Shown below are 21 T cell receptor beta chains from a single sample sequenced in a study of OX40 agonist ivuxolimab in advanced cancers. The protocol was immunoSEQ multiplex PCR, while the TCRdb copy is restricted to in-frame clones and leaves out a portion. The sample has tens of thousands of clones, 80% to 90% seen once. The source was CD4+ or CD8+ T cells sorted from blood, collected in a trial of the OX40 agonist ivuxolimab. The receptor set was obtained from an adult with an advanced solid tumor such as melanoma, head and neck, liver or kidney cancer.

The genes are TRBV5-1 and TRBJ2-7; D is unresolved. Trimming shortened V by 5 bases and J by 2 bases, and 14 bases separated the two germline ends. Germline CDR1 SGHRS, CDR2 YFSETQ. The CDR3 sequence is 14 residues long. The CDR3 DNA is TGCGCCAGCAGTTCACAGACCCGCCCCTACGAGCAGTACTTC. As protein: CASSSQTRPYEQYF.

The chain carries TRBV10-3 and TRBJ1-2; 7 bases line up with TRBD1. Per the germline V gene, CDR1 is ENHRY and CDR2 is SYGVKD. This CDR3 comprises 13 residues. J gave up 8 bases and V 6 bases, and 9 bases lay outside the gene matches. The CDR3 loop is CAISQSTGSGYTF. CDR3 nucleotides: TGTGCCATCAGCCAATCGACAGGGTCCGGCTACACCTTC.

The chain carries TRBV7-9 and TRBJ1-6; no reliable D call. The CDR3 runs 14 residues. V lost 1 base to trimming and J lost 10 bases, with 11 bases between them. Germline CDR1 SEHNR, CDR2 FQNEAQ (reference sequence). The CDR3 nucleotides are TGTGCCAGCAGCTTAGGGACTGGGAAATCACCCCTCCACTTT. It translates to CASSLGTGKSPLHF.

The V call is TRBV28, the J call TRBJ2-5; perhaps TRBD2 as D (7 bases). Germline V gives CDR1 MDHEN, CDR2 SYDVKM. Deletions cut 5 bases from V and 2 bases from J, with 15 bases between. This CDR3 is built from 15 residues. DNA of the CDR3: TGTGCCAGCAGTGACCGGGGGGCAGGTCAAGAGACCCAGTACTTC. As protein: CASSDRGAGQETQYF.

The chain links TRBV19 to TRBJ1-2; TRBD1 agrees at 7 bases. With 1 base clipped from V and 7 bases from J, the junction kept 12 bases outside the gene matches. The CDR3 consists of 16 residues. Germline loops: CDR1 LNHDA, CDR2 SQIVND (reference sequence). CDR3: CASSIGETGIGSGYTF. CDR3 bases: TGTGCCAGTAGTATAGGTGAGACAGGGATCGGAAGTGGCTACACCTTC.

J is TRBJ2-1 and V is TRBV19; D unresolved. Deletions cut 5 bases from V and 8 bases from J, with 13 bases between. The germline CDR1 and CDR2 sequences are LNHDA and SQIVND (reference sequence). There are 13 residues in the CDR3. The CDR3 here is CASSVLRFHEQFF. CDR3 in DNA: TGTGCCAGTAGTGTTCTCCGGTTCCATGAGCAGTTCTTC.

The V and J genes are TRBV6-1 and TRBJ1-5, with TRBD1 matching 10 bases. This CDR3 contains 14 residues. From germline, CDR1 is MNHNS and CDR2 SASEGT. Trimming cost V 3 bases and J 5 bases; bases outside gene matches: 1. The CDR3 here is CASSDGTGDQPQHF. CDR3 sequence (DNA): TGTGCCAGCAGTGACGGGACAGGGGATCAGCCCCAGCATTTT.

The rearrangement joins TRBV11-3 to TRBJ2-2; the D is unclear. Trimming removed 1 base from V and 5 bases from J, with 8 bases in between. CDR1 is SGHNT and CDR2 is YENEEA in the germline V gene. The CDR3 totals 14 residues. This CDR3 is CASSLGTETGELFF. DNA of the CDR3: TGTGCCAGCAGCTTAGGCACAGAGACCGGGGAGCTGTTTTTT.

The rearrangement links TRBV6-1 to TRBJ1-1; tentatively, D is TRBD1 (6 bases). The V end lost 6 bases, the J end lost 8 bases, and 16 bases lay between the germline ends. CDR3 length equals 13 residues. Germline CDR1 and CDR2: MNHNS and SASEGT. The CDR3 DNA sequence: TGTGCCAGCAGAGGAGGGGGGGGCTTCGAAGCTTTCTTT. Its protein is CASRGGGGFEAFF.

CDR3: CASRESSSYNEQFF. As DNA, the CDR3 is TGTGCCAGCAGGGAGTCCAGCTCCTACAATGAGCAGTTCTTC. The V gene is TRBV11-2, the J gene TRBJ2-1; the D is unclear. This CDR3 has 14 amino acids. Germline values: CDR1 SGHAT, CDR2 FQNNGV. Trimming pared 6 bases from V and 0 bases from J, leaving 9 bases between.

The CDR3 region is CASSAHRGIYEQYF. Written as DNA, the CDR3 is TGTGCCAGCAGTGCCCATAGGGGCATCTACGAGCAGTACTTC. V usage is TRBV6-5 and J usage is TRBJ2-7, with D perhaps matching TRBD1 (5 bases). V lost 5 bases to trimming and J lost 3 bases, with 14 bases between them. The CDR3 runs 14 residues. From germline, CDR1 is MNHEY and CDR2 SVGAGI.

The chain combines TRBV7-2 with TRBJ2-5; D remains ambiguous. The CDR3 spans 12 residues. CDR1 is SGHTA, CDR2 FQGNSA, per germline. V lost 5 bases and J lost 4, with 8 bases in between. CDR3 sequence: CASSQGGETQYF. In nucleotides, the CDR3 is TGTGCCAGCAGCCAAGGTGGAGAGACCCAGTACTTC.

CDR3 loop: CASSPPSLAGATDTQYF. CDR3 nucleotides: TGTGCCAGCTCACCACCGTCGCTAGCGGGAGCCACAGATACGCAGTATTTT. The chain links TRBV18 to TRBJ2-3, with 10 bases aligning to TRBD2. Germline V CDR1 and CDR2: KGHSH, LQKENI. The CDR3 runs 17 residues. V dropped 0 bases and J dropped 2; count of bases not matched to a gene: 5. Filled out from reference TRBV18 and TRBJ2-3, the complete variable domain reads NAGVMQNPRHLVRRRGQEARLRCSPMKGHSHVYWYRQLPEEGLKFMVYLQKENIIDESGMPKERFSAEFPKEGPSILRIQQVVRGDSAAYFCASSPPSLAGATDTQYFGPGTRLTVL.

The chain joins TRBV7-9 to TRBJ2-5; the match to TRBD2 covers 11 bases. This CDR3 is 15 amino acids long. Germline V gene data show CDR1 as SEHNR and CDR2 as FQNEAQ (reference sequence). The V gene end was trimmed by 5 bases and the J gene end by 2 bases; junction bases not matched to a gene: 4. The CDR3 spells CASSVGLAEQETQYF. In nucleotides, the CDR3 is TGTGCCAGCAGCGTGGGACTAGCGGAGCAAGAGACCCAGTACTTC.

The chain recombines TRBV14 with TRBJ2-7; 11 nucleotides match TRBD2. Losses at the gene ends were 1 base for V and 3 bases for J; bases not matched to a gene: 5. The CDR3 has 16 residues. Looked up from germline, CDR1 is SGHDN and CDR2 is FVKESK. The CDR3 DNA follows: TGTGCCAGCAGCCAAGGGGGGACTAGCGGAATCTACGAGCAGTACTTC. It encodes CASSQGGTSGIYEQYF.

The rearrangement links TRBV27 to TRBJ2-6, with D possibly being TRBD1 (6 bases). In germline, CDR1 is MNHEY, CDR2 SMNVEV (reference sequence). The CDR3 loop spans 15 amino acids. Trimming took 5 bases from V and 6 from J, leaving 14 bases between them. In DNA, the CDR3 is TGTGCCAGCAGTCCGCGGACAGCCGCGGCCAACGTCCTGACTTTC. This codes for CASSPRTAAANVLTF.

V usage is TRBV19 and J usage is TRBJ2-1, with 8 bases matching TRBD2. CDR3 length: 16 amino acids. Trimming removed 3 bases from V and 6 bases from J; junction bases left unmatched: 10. CDR1 and CDR2 (germline): LNHDA, SQIVND (reference sequence). The CDR3 DNA is TGTGCCAGTAGTATCGAAGCGGGAGTTACCCCCAATGAGCAGTTCTTC. Its protein product is CASSIEAGVTPNEQFF.

This clone came up a few times. This chain uses TRBV7-9 with TRBJ1-5; D is possibly TRBD1 (5 bases). Germline V gene data show CDR1 as SEHNR and CDR2 as FQNEAQ (reference sequence). V was cut by 4 bases and J by 2 bases, with 9 bases left in between. CDR3 length: 14 amino acids. Written as DNA, the CDR3 is TGTGCCAGCAGCTCGGGGGAAGGCAATCAGCCCCAGCATTTT. Protein product: CASSSGEGNQPQHF.

The V and J genes are TRBV28 and TRBJ1-3; no definite D call. Trimming cost V 6 bases and J 3 bases, with 6 bases left between them. The CDR3 loop spans 12 amino acids. CDR1 is MDHEN, CDR2 SYDVKM, per germline. The CDR3 DNA is TGTGCCAGCAGAGATCGTGGAAACACCATATATTTT. This codes for CASRDRGNTIYF.

The V gene is TRBV2, the J gene TRBJ2-7, with D hard to call. The CDR3 extends over 14 amino acids. The germline V gene encodes CDR1 SNHLY and CDR2 FYNNEI. Deletions cut 4 bases from V and 2 bases from J, with 12 bases between. The CDR3 is CASSAQAAAYEQYF. DNA of the CDR3: TGTGCCAGCAGTGCCCAGGCGGCTGCCTACGAGCAGTACTTC. Full variable domain (missing parts from reference TRBV2 and TRBJ2-7): EPEVTQTPSHQVTQMGQEVILRCVPISNHLYFYWYRQILGQKVEFLVSFYNNEISEKSEIFDDQFSVERPDGSNFTLKIRSTKLEDSAMYFCASSAQAAAYEQYFGPGTRLTVT.

The chain couples TRBV28 to TRBJ1-2; D is uncertain. Germline lookup yields CDR1 MDHEN and CDR2 SYDVKM. The germline V and J ends were trimmed by 5 bases and 8 bases, with 12 bases remaining between them. The CDR3 contains 12 residues. CDR3 DNA: TGTGCCAGCAGTGCGGAAACCTGGGGCTACACCTTC. As protein: CASSAETWGYTF.